The 20 T cell receptor beta chains below all came from one sample that was sequenced in a study of blood T cell repertoires in COVID-19 (dated by TCRdb to 2018 to 2021). Libraries were prepared through the immunoSEQ multiplex PCR assay. In TCRdb, the immuneACCESS table is reduced to in-frame sequences with V and J assigned. These tables do not hold every clone; where another copy was compared, an unresolved V gene accounts for under half, and the others remain unexplained. This sample gives approximately 200,000 clones in total; roughly nine tenths of them show up just once. The ten most abundant clones make up approximately 2.3% of the sample. The sequenced sample consisted of peripheral blood. All receptors derive from a man aged 65-85 years with active or convalescent COVID-19.

V and J are TRBV15 and TRBJ1-6, with TRBD1 identical over 8 bases. V trimming: 5 bases; J trimming: 9 bases; junction bases outside the gene matches: 6. This CDR3 has 14 residues. CDR1 is LNHNV and CDR2 is YYDKDF in the germline V gene (reference sequence). CDR3 amino acids: CATSPDRDVSPLHF. In DNA form, the CDR3 reads TGTGCCACCAGCCCGGACAGGGATGTTTCACCCCTCCACTTT.

Only a few counts were recorded for this clone. This sequence joins TRBV5-1 and TRBJ1-6; TRBD1 aligns across 7 bases. This CDR3 comprises 15 residues. In germline, CDR1 is SGHRS, CDR2 YFSETQ. Unmatched junction bases numbered 7, after V lost 3 bases and J lost 7 bases. The CDR3 reads CASSSMGQLNSPLHF. The CDR3 DNA follows: TGCGCCAGCAGCTCCATGGGACAGCTAAATTCACCCCTCCACTTT.

The chain combines TRBV5-1 with TRBJ2-3; the D gene is possibly TRBD1 (6 bases). The CDR3 extends over 15 amino acids. V lost 6 bases and J 5 bases, leaving 19 bases between the germline ends. Germline V gene data show CDR1 as SGHRS and CDR2 as YFSETQ. The CDR3 bases are TGCGCCAGCACCCAAGCCCCCACAGGGCGAGATACGCAGTATTTT. Its translation: CASTQAPTGRDTQYF.

This clone appeared a single time. The rearrangement uses TRBV6-1 and TRBJ1-5; D perhaps matches TRBD1 (5 bases). V was cut by 0 bases and J by 1 base, with 16 bases left in between. This CDR3 has 18 amino acids. The V gene's germline CDR1 is MNHNS and CDR2 SASEGT. In nucleotides, the CDR3 is TGTGCCAGCAGTGAAGCCCACAGTTGGGGGGAAAGCAATCAGCCCCAGCATTTT. Translating gives CASSEAHSWGESNQPQHF.

V usage is TRBV7-2 and J usage is TRBJ2-5; 12 bases agree with TRBD2. J gave up 2 bases and V 2 bases, and 3 bases lay outside the gene matches. Germline V lookup: CDR1 SGHTA, CDR2 FQGNSA. The CDR3 loop spans 16 amino acids. This CDR3 reads CASSLSGLAGQETQYF. The CDR3 nucleotides are TGTGCCAGCAGCTTATCGGGACTAGCGGGTCAAGAGACCCAGTACTTC.

CDR3 residues: CASSFSGNSNQPQHF. The CDR3 DNA is TGTGCCAGCAGTTTTTCGGGAAATAGCAATCAGCCCCAGCATTTT. This chain links TRBV28 with TRBJ1-5; no firm D call. CDR1 MDHEN and CDR2 SYDVKM come from the germline V gene. V was pared by 3 bases and J by 0 bases, with 9 bases between. This CDR3 is 15 amino acids long.

This chain links TRBV7-2 with TRBJ2-1, with 11 bases identical to TRBD2. Trimming took 6 bases from V and 7 from J; bases not matched to a gene: 11. The germline V gene encodes CDR1 SGHTA and CDR2 FQGNSA. The CDR3 runs to 16 residues. The CDR3 DNA sequence: TGTGCCAGCAGTTTTAAACTAGCGGGAGTTCCAAATGAGCAGTTCTTC. Translated, it gives CASSFKLAGVPNEQFF.

This chain uses TRBV3-1 (or the pseudogene TRBV3-2) with TRBJ2-7, with 12 bases identical to TRBD2. Germline CDR1 is LGHDT and CDR2 is YNNKEL (reference sequence). There are 16 residues in the CDR3. J gave up 0 bases and V 4 bases, and 4 bases lay outside the gene matches. The CDR3 DNA reads TGTGCCAGCAGCCTGGGACTAGCGGGTACCTCCTACGAGCAGTACTTC. It specifies CASSLGLAGTSYEQYF.

The gene calls are TRBV5-1 and TRBJ2-2, with D possibly matching TRBD1 (5 bases). Trimming shortened V by 4 bases and J by 0 bases, and 7 bases separated the two germline ends. CDR1 and CDR2 (germline): SGHRS, YFSETQ. The CDR3 length is 14 residues. CDR3 region: CASSETANTGELFF. The CDR3 DNA is TGCGCCAGCAGCGAGACAGCGAACACCGGGGAGCTGTTTTTT.

The chain carries TRBV7-2 and TRBJ2-7, with D possibly matching TRBD1 (6 bases). The length of the CDR3 is 17 residues. Trimming pared 2 bases from V and 0 bases from J, leaving 17 bases between. Germline V gene lookup returns CDR1 SGHTA and CDR2 FQGNSA. CDR3 bases: TGTGCCAGCAGCTTAACAAGTCAACGGACAGCCTCCTACGAGCAGTACTTC. Amino acid sequence: CASSLTSQRTASYEQYF.

This chain uses TRBV27 with TRBJ2-7; 11 positions agree with TRBD2. Germline CDR1 MNHEY, CDR2 SMNVEV (reference sequence). The V and J ends lost 8 bases and 5 bases, in that order; junction bases with no gene match: 5. The CDR3 is 13 residues long. CDR3 nucleotides: TGTGCCAGCCGACTAGCGGGATCGGACGAGCAGTACTTC. Its translation: CASRLAGSDEQYF.

The J gene is TRBJ1-4, the V gene TRBV28; 7 positions agree with TRBD1. The CDR3 is made up of 13 amino acids. Germline V CDR1 and CDR2: MDHEN, SYDVKM. With V trimmed by 7 bases and J by 5 bases, 4 bases remained unmatched. CDR3: CASTTGQNEKLFF. The CDR3 nucleotides are TGTGCCAGCACCACGGGACAGAATGAAAAACTGTTTTTT.

In its sample, this clone was seen once. CDR3: CASSPYGQISYNEQFF. In DNA form, the CDR3 reads TGTGCCAGCTCACCCTATGGACAGATCTCCTACAATGAGCAGTTCTTC. The rearrangement links TRBV18 to TRBJ2-1; D may be TRBD1 (6 bases). V lost 3 bases and J lost 0, with 12 bases in between. The CDR3 has 16 residues. Germline CDR1 reads KGHSH; CDR2 reads LQKENI.

The chain combines TRBV3-1 (or the pseudogene TRBV3-2) with TRBJ1-2; the D is unclear. The V gene's germline CDR1 is LGHDT and CDR2 YNNKEL (reference sequence). The V end was cut by 3 bases, the J end by 3 bases, with 2 bases between. This CDR3 has 11 residues. The CDR3 here is CASSHDYGYTF. The CDR3 bases are TGTGCCAGCAGCCACGACTATGGCTACACCTTC.

This chain joins TRBV9 and TRBJ2-3, with 9 bases fitting TRBD1. The CDR3 has 16 residues. From germline, CDR1 is SGDLS and CDR2 YYNGEE. Trimming at V came to 3 bases and at J to 1 base, leaving 6 bases not matched to a gene. The CDR3 DNA sequence: TGTGCCAGCAGCGCTGGACAGGGGTTCGGCACAGATACGCAGTATTTT. Amino acid sequence: CASSAGQGFGTDTQYF. Together with reference TRBV9 and TRBJ2-3, the CDR3 gives the full variable domain: DSGVTQTPKHLITATGQRVTLRCSPRSGDLSVYWYQQSLDQGLQFLIQYYNGEERAKGNILERFSAQQFPDLHSELNLSSLELGDSALYFCASSAGQGFGTDTQYFGPGTRLTVL.

The rearrangement joins TRBV21-1 to TRBJ1-6; the table names TRBD1, a call not compared with the DNA. TRBV21-1 corresponds to a pseudogene. The CDR3 contains 19 residues. This CDR3 is CASSTTRSQGPSYNSPLHF. The CDR3, as DNA: TGTGCCAGCAGCACCACTAGGAGCCAGGGGCCCTCCTATAATTCACCCCTCCACTTT.

V usage is TRBV30 and J usage is TRBJ2-2; no definite D call. CDR3 size: 15 residues. Per the germline V gene, CDR1 is GTSNPN and CDR2 is SVGIG (reference sequence). Between the trimmed V and J ends, which lost 0 bases and 6 bases, there was a span of 14 bases. The chain's CDR3 is CAWSVPGWVAGELFF. The CDR3 DNA follows: TGTGCCTGGAGTGTTCCGGGTTGGGTCGCCGGGGAGCTGTTTTTT.

This sequence joins TRBV9 and TRBJ2-7, with 12 bases fitting TRBD2. The V gene's germline CDR1 is SGDLS and CDR2 YYNGEE. Trimming at V came to 4 bases and at J to 1 base, leaving 6 bases not matched to a gene. CDR3 length equals 16 residues. The CDR3 coding sequence is TGTGCCAGCAGCCCGTCGACTAGCGGGGGTTCCTACGAGCAGTACTTC. Amino acid sequence: CASSPSTSGGSYEQYF.

The table lists this clone with a count of one. The CDR3 spells CASSLRTEPEAFF. As DNA, the CDR3 is TGTGCCAGCAGCCTCCGGACAGAGCCTGAAGCTTTCTTT. This chain connects TRBV3-1 (or the pseudogene TRBV3-2) to TRBJ1-1; D may be TRBD1 (6 bases). The germline V and J ends were trimmed by 4 bases and 6 bases, with 12 bases remaining between them. The germline gives CDR1 LGHDT, CDR2 YNNKEL (reference sequence). This CDR3 region has 13 residues.

V gene TRBV18 combines with J gene TRBJ2-5; D ambiguous. The CDR3 runs to 16 residues. Germline values: CDR1 KGHSH, CDR2 LQKENI. Trimming removed 5 bases from V and 3 bases from J, with 19 bases in between. The CDR3 reads CASSSFVTHSKETQYF. The CDR3 DNA reads as TGTGCCAGCTCAAGTTTTGTTACCCACTCGAAAGAGACCCAGTACTTC.